This entry concerns a single TCR beta chain. Profiling relied on immunoSEQ multiplex PCR, and the TCRdb table lists in-frame clones only, not all of them. The sample lists roughly 200,000 clones; less than 90% were seen once. This record belongs to a study of blood T cell repertoires in COVID-19. Looking at the study overall: T cells, B-cell-depleted T cells, or PBMCs supplied cDNA or gDNA.

V was cut by 7 bases and J by 4 bases, with 11 bases left in between. This CDR3 has 13 residues. Sequencing was carried out using PBMCs or T cells enriched from blood (not recorded which). The V call is TRBV23-1, the J call TRBJ2-1; a weak D match, TRBD1 (6 bases). TRBV23-1 is designated an ORF whose function remains uncertain. This receptor was taken from a woman between 25 and 40 years old who had recovered from COVID-19. The CDR3 DNA sequence: TGCGCCAGCAATAAGGGGGTTTACAATGAGCAGTTCTTC. It translates to CASNKGVYNEQFF.